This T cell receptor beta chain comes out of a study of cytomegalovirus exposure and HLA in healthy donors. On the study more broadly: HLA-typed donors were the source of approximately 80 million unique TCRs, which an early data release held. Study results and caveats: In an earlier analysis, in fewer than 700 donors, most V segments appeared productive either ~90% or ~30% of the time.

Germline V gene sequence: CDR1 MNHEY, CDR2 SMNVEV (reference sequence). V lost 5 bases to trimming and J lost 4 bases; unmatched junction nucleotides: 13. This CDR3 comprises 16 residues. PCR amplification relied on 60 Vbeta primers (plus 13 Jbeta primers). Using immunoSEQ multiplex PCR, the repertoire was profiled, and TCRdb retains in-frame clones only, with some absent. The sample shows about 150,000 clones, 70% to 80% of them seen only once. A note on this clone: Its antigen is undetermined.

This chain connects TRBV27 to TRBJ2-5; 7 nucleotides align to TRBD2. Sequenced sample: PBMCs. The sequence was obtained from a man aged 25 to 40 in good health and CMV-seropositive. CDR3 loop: CASSRNPAGASETQYF. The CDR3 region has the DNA TGTGCCAGCAGTCGAAACCCCGCGGGAGCCTCAGAGACCCAGTACTTC.